These T cell receptor beta chains were read from a single sample in a study of T-cell reconstitution after alpha-beta-depleted transplantation in children. TCRdb ran MiXCR on the PCR reads and lists one entry per CDR3 protein. The table lists around 440,000 distinct CDR3 sequences, under 20% of them singletons. Specimen: PBMCs, mostly from graft donor cells, collected 360 days after TCRalphabeta/CD19-depleted stem cell transplant. The receptors derive from a boy less than two years old who had a stem cell transplant for Wiskott-Aldrich syndrome, so the T cells may come from the graft donor. The CDR3 runs from the conserved cysteine through the conserved F or W. The D gene is left open where the match is weak. Not every row has a clone size; where given, it reads once, few, many or a size class.

cdr3_aa,cdr3_nt,clone_size,j_call,v_call,d_call,cdr3_length
CASSLVETRPLAKNIQYF,TGTGCCAGCAGCTTAGTTGAGACTAGGCCACTAGCCAAAAACATTCAGTACTTC,.,TRBJ2-4,TRBV11-1,.,18
CASSLGGVLAKNIQYF,TGTGCCAGCAGCTTAGGGGGGGTCCTAGCCAAAAACATTCAGTACTTC,many,TRBJ2-4,TRBV7-9,.,16
CASTANAGQGAYEQYF,TGTGCCAGCACCGCCAACGCGGGACAGGGGGCCTACGAGCAGTACTTC,.,TRBJ2-7,TRBV3-1,TRBD1,16
CATSDLRQTGELFF,TGTGCCACCAGTGATTTGCGTCAGACCGGGGAGCTGTTTTTT,.,TRBJ2-2,TRBV24-1,.,14
CASSQVTGYEQYF,TGTGCCAGCAGCCAAGTGACAGGCTACGAGCAGTACTTC,few,TRBJ2-7,TRBV14,.,13
CASSQVIETTNTGELFF,TGCGCCAGCAGCCAAGTAATTGAGACTACGAACACCGGGGAGCTGTTTTTT,.,TRBJ2-2,TRBV4-3,.,17
CASTARVAGGLSSTGELFF,TGCGCCAGCACCGCCCGGGTAGCGGGGGGGTTGAGCAGCACCGGGGAGCTGTTTTTT,.,TRBJ2-2,TRBV5-1,TRBD2,19
CASRPGQLNNEQFF,TGCGCCAGCAGGCCGGGACAGTTAAACAATGAGCAGTTCTTC,.,TRBJ2-1,TRBV5-1,TRBD1,14
CASSLRRMNTEAFF,TGTGCCAGCAGTTTAAGACGCATGAACACTGAAGCTTTCTTT,.,TRBJ1-1,TRBV12-3/TRBV12-4,.,14
CASSLAVRGTQYF,TGCGCCAGCAGCTTGGCCGTTAGGGGTACGCAGTATTTT,few,TRBJ2-3,TRBV5-1,.,13
CASSLGVGELFF,TGTGCCAGCAGCTTGGGTGTCGGGGAGCTGTTTTTT,few,TRBJ2-2,TRBV7-2,.,12
CASSLMRGLASTDTQYF,TGCGCCAGCAGCTTGATGAGGGGGCTTGCTAGCACAGATACGCAGTATTTT,few,TRBJ2-3,TRBV5-1,TRBD1,17
CASSEANRLAYEQYF,TGTGCCAGCAGTGAAGCGAACCGACTAGCCTACGAGCAGTACTTC,few,TRBJ2-7,TRBV2,.,15
CAIGTDTQYF,TGTGCCATTGGCACAGATACGCAGTATTTT,few,TRBJ2-3,TRBV10-3,.,10
CSAREGGGSNQPQHF,TGCAGTGCTAGAGAGGGGGGGGGCAGCAATCAGCCCCAGCATTTT,few,TRBJ1-5,TRBV20-1,.,15
CSVLAGGAYNEQFF,TGCAGCGTCCTAGCGGGGGGCGCCTACAATGAGCAGTTCTTC,.,TRBJ2-1,TRBV29-1,TRBD2,14
CAIRDTRDRPNEQFF,TGTGCCATCAGAGATACCCGGGACAGGCCTAATGAGCAGTTCTTC,.,TRBJ2-1,TRBV10-3,TRBD1,15
CASSSYPGQGASTEAFF,TGCGCCAGCAGCTCGTACCCGGGACAGGGGGCATCCACTGAAGCTTTCTTT,.,TRBJ1-1,TRBV4-3,TRBD1,17
CSATTLRTSWAEAFF,TGCAGTGCTACGACCCTTCGGACGAGTTGGGCTGAAGCTTTCTTT,.,TRBJ1-1,TRBV20-1,.,15
CASSPRGGTGFNEQYF,TGTGCCAGCAGCCCGCGAGGGGGGACAGGCTTCAACGAGCAGTACTTC,.,TRBJ2-7,TRBV6-1,TRBD1,16
CASGFGPPSDEQFF,TGTGCTAGTGGCTTTGGACCGCCCTCGGATGAGCAGTTCTTC,.,TRBJ2-1,TRBV12-5,.,14
CASSQATSETKNIQYF,TGCGCCAGCAGCCAAGCGACTAGCGAAACCAAAAACATTCAGTACTTC,many,TRBJ2-4,TRBV4-3,TRBD2,16
CASSRPGREIHTQYF,TGTGCCAGCAGCCGGCCAGGACGGGAAATCCATACGCAGTATTTT,.,TRBJ2-3,TRBV12-3/TRBV12-4,.,15
CASSPQPYNEQFF,TGTGCCAGCAGCCCCCAGCCTTACAATGAGCAGTTCTTC,.,TRBJ2-1,TRBV11-2,.,13
CASSRPTDPLTQYF,TGCGCCAGCAGCCGTCCTACAGACCCTTTAACCCAGTACTTC,.,TRBJ2-5,TRBV4-3,.,14
CATSDLTSIQRNEQFF,TGTGCCACCAGTGACCTGACTAGCATTCAAAGGAATGAGCAGTTCTTC,few,TRBJ2-1,TRBV24-1,TRBD2,16
CATSDPRILVPGELFF,TGTGCCACCAGTGATCCACGGATACTAGTACCTGGGGAGCTGTTTTTT,few,TRBJ2-2,TRBV24-1,.,16
CASRGWGGMQTQYF,TGTGCCAGCAGAGGGTGGGGTGGTATGCAGACCCAGTACTTC,.,TRBJ2-5,TRBV27,.,14
CATSRAGGGFYEQYF,TGTGCCACCAGCAGAGCGGGAGGGGGGTTCTACGAGCAGTACTTC,few,TRBJ2-7,TRBV15,TRBD2,15
CASSGTVENGELFF,TGTGCCAGCAGCGGGACAGTTGAAAACGGGGAGCTGTTTTTT,.,TRBJ2-2,TRBV7-9,TRBD1,14
CASNQKGGVGHKNIQYF,TGTGCCAGCAACCAAAAAGGGGGCGTGGGGCACAAAAACATTCAGTACTTC,few,TRBJ2-4,TRBV7-2,TRBD1,17
CATRDLLFDEQFF,TGTGCCACCAGGGACCTACTATTCGATGAGCAGTTCTTC,.,TRBJ2-1,TRBV24-1,.,13
CASSLFTGAYNEQFF,TGTGCCAGCAGCTTGTTCACAGGGGCTTACAATGAGCAGTTCTTC,few,TRBJ2-1,TRBV5-6,TRBD1,15
CASTLTGNSYNEQFF,TGTGCCAGCACCCTGACTGGGAACTCCTACAATGAGCAGTTCTTC,few,TRBJ2-1,TRBV12-3/TRBV12-4,.,15
CSAREGSGAKNIQYF,TGCAGTGCTAGAGAGGGTTCGGGGGCCAAAAACATTCAGTACTTC,few,TRBJ2-4,TRBV20-1,.,15
CASSLDRGLAGNTIYF,TGCGCCAGCAGCTTGGATCGGGGTCTGGCTGGAAACACCATATATTTT,.,TRBJ1-3,TRBV5-1,.,16
CASSSRTRGLIYEQFF,TGTGCCAGCAGTTCGCGGACTAGAGGGCTTATATATGAGCAGTTCTTC,few,TRBJ2-1,TRBV6-2/TRBV6-3,TRBD2,16
CSVEGAGGSTDTQYF,TGCAGCGTTGAAGGAGCGGGGGGGAGCACAGATACGCAGTATTTT,.,TRBJ2-3,TRBV29-1,TRBD2,15
CASSSLSSYNSPLHF,TGTGCCAGCAGCTCTCTGAGCTCCTATAATTCACCCCTCCACTTT,few,TRBJ1-6,TRBV7-9,.,15
CASSFFSGAPTGELFF,TGTGCCAGCAGCTTCTTTAGCGGGGCGCCCACCGGGGAGCTGTTTTTT,few,TRBJ2-2,TRBV7-9,TRBD2,16
CSVPRTGRGVQETQYF,TGCAGCGTTCCCCGGACAGGACGAGGGGTCCAAGAGACCCAGTACTTC,.,TRBJ2-5,TRBV29-1,TRBD1,16
CATSDFGGYNEQFF,TGTGCCACCAGTGATTTCGGGGGATACAATGAGCAGTTCTTC,many,TRBJ2-1,TRBV24-1,.,14
CASSLVTGQRLGEQYF,TGTGCCAGCAGCTTAGTCACCGGACAGCGCCTAGGTGAGCAGTACTTC,.,TRBJ2-7,TRBV7-9,.,16
CASSLVGQGMAPLHF,TGTGCCAGCAGTTTAGTAGGCCAGGGGATGGCACCCCTCCACTTT,few,TRBJ1-6,TRBV12-3/TRBV12-4,.,15
CASGPRYPGELFF,TGTGCTAGTGGCCCCCGATACCCCGGGGAGCTGTTTTTT,few,TRBJ2-2,TRBV12-5,.,13
CASSLRTSVSYEQYF,TGCGCCAGCAGCTTGCGGACTAGCGTCTCCTACGAGCAGTACTTC,few,TRBJ2-7,TRBV5-1,TRBD2,15
CASSYSRQGARAKNIQYF,TGTGCCAGCAGTTACTCGCGACAGGGGGCGCGGGCCAAAAACATTCAGTACTTC,.,TRBJ2-4,TRBV6-5,TRBD1,18
CATRPSGDSTDTQYF,TGTGCCACCAGGCCGAGCGGGGACAGCACAGATACGCAGTATTTT,.,TRBJ2-3,TRBV24-1,TRBD2,15
CASSLGQPYTEAFF,TGTGCCAGCAGCTTAGGGCAGCCTTACACTGAAGCTTTCTTT,few,TRBJ1-1,TRBV7-6,.,14
CASSTRPWRGRRDTGELFF,TGTGCCAGCAGCACCCGCCCATGGCGGGGGAGGAGAGACACCGGGGAGCTGTTTTTT,.,TRBJ2-2,TRBV28,TRBD2,19